The 14 T cell receptor beta chains reported below all come from one sample, sequenced in a study of T cells in Graves' hyperthyroidism and ophthalmopathy. Regions amplified from RNA transcripts were the TCR beta CDR3 regions. Carried out on the TCR CDR3, a first-round RT-PCR used the HTBI primer set. TCRdb redid the calling of the multiplex PCR reads with MiXCR, one entry per CDR3 protein. The sample contains some 760,000 distinct CDR3 sequences, around 15% of which appear only once. Sequencing was done on a sample of blood. These receptors were obtained from a woman aged 18-30 years with Graves' hyperthyroidism.

This clonotype was recorded at least ten times. The V gene is TRBV3-1, the J gene TRBJ2-1; D may be TRBD2 (6 bases). V was cut by 1 base and J by 5 bases, with 12 bases left in between. The CDR3 has 15 amino acids. CDR1 and CDR2 from the germline V gene are LGHDT and YNNKEL (reference sequence). CDR3 region: CASSQGRAWDNEQFF. The CDR3 nucleotides read TGTGCCAGCAGCCAAGGGAGGGCTTGGGACAATGAGCAGTTCTTC.

This clonotype was seen ten or more times. The rearrangement uses TRBV18 and TRBJ1-1; D is unresolved. The ends were cut back, 2 bases at V and 3 bases at J, with 7 bases in the middle. This CDR3 comprises 13 residues. Germline CDR1 KGHSH, CDR2 LQKENI. The DNA of the CDR3 is TGTGCCAGCTCACCAGGAGGTGACACTGAAGCTTTCTTT. This gives the protein CASSPGGDTEAFF. Filled out from reference TRBV18 and TRBJ1-1, the complete variable domain reads NAGVMQNPRHLVRRRGQEARLRCSPMKGHSHVYWYRQLPEEGLKFMVYLQKENIIDESGMPKERFSAEFPKEGPSILRIQQVVRGDSAAYFCASSPGGDTEAFFGQGTRLTVV.

Only a few counts were recorded for this clonotype. A clone one base away is much larger, so this may be a read error. V usage is TRBV30 and J usage is TRBJ2-3, with no clear D. V dropped 7 bases and J dropped 2 bases, with 7 bases sitting between them. The V gene's germline CDR1 is GTSNPN and CDR2 SVGIG (reference sequence). CDR3 length: 11 residues. This CDR3 is CAYSNTDTQYF. CDR3 coding DNA: TGTGCCTATTCAAACACAGATACGCAGTATTTT.

This clonotype was found many times. The chain combines TRBV20-1 with TRBJ1-3; D gene unclear. CDR3 size: 15 residues. Trimming removed 5 bases at V and 0 bases at J, with 14 bases between. The germline V gene encodes CDR1 DFQATT and CDR2 SNEGSKA (reference sequence). The chain's CDR3 is CSAPLDLISGNTIYF. The DNA of the CDR3 is TGCAGTGCTCCCCTCGACCTCATCTCTGGAAACACCATATATTTT.

This clonotype has a count of ten or more. The chain carries TRBV11-3 and TRBJ2-5, with 7 bases that match TRBD2. The CDR3 spans 19 residues. Looked up from germline, CDR1 is SGHNT and CDR2 is YENEEA. Trimming cost V 4 bases and J 7 bases; bases outside gene matches: 24. The CDR3 DNA reads as TGTGCCAGCAGCTCGCAACAACTCGCTGTGGCGGGAGATCTAGGGACCCAGTACTTC. Its translation is CASSSQQLAVAGDLGTQYF.

This clonotype was seen only a few times. The chain is built from TRBV19 and TRBJ2-5, with D unclear. Germline-derived CDR1 and CDR2 are LNHDA and SQIVND (reference sequence). This CDR3 spans 14 amino acids. V lost 6 bases to trimming and J lost 1 base, with 12 bases between them. The CDR3: CASSPSGRQETQYF. The CDR3 nucleotides are TGTGCCAGTAGCCCCTCGGGCCGCCAAGAGACCCAGTACTTC.

This clonotype appeared many times. The V call is TRBV6-1, the J call TRBJ1-5; D is undetermined. The CDR3 is 13 residues long. V was trimmed by 10 bases and J by 2 bases, leaving 12 bases between them. Looked up from germline, CDR1 is MNHNS and CDR2 is SASEGT. CDR3 region: CATLDAGNQPQHF. The CDR3 bases are TGTGCCACCTTGGATGCGGGCAATCAGCCCCAGCATTTT.

V gene TRBV7-8 combines with J gene TRBJ2-3; D is possibly TRBD1 (5 bases). Trimming cost V 5 bases and J 2 bases, with 23 bases left between them. Germline CDR1 is SGHVS and CDR2 is FQNEAQ. The CDR3 has 18 amino acids. The CDR3: CASSARPKGRANTDTQYF. For the CDR3, the DNA is TGTGCCAGCAGCGCGCGGCCAAAGGGCAGGGCAAACACAGATACGCAGTATTTT. Based on the CDR3 plus reference TRBV7-8 and TRBJ2-3, the full variable domain is GAGVSQSPRYKVAKRGQDVALRCDPISGHVSLFWYQQALGQGPEFLTYFQNEAQLDKSGLPSDRFFAERPEGSVSTLKIQRTQQEDSAVYLCASSARPKGRANTDTQYFGPGTRLTVL.

This clonotype was detected ten times or more. The chain employs TRBV18 and TRBJ2-1; D not resolved. CDR1 KGHSH and CDR2 LQKENI come from the germline V gene. Trimming stripped 8 bases from V and 2 bases from J, with 7 bases between. The CDR3 consists of 12 residues. CDR3 nucleotide sequence: TGTGCCAGCAGCCCCCCCTACAATGAGCAGTTCTTC. It codes for CASSPPYNEQFF. The variable domain in full, completed from reference TRBV18 and TRBJ2-1, reads NAGVMQNPRHLVRRRGQEARLRCSPMKGHSHVYWYRQLPEEGLKFMVYLQKENIIDESGMPKERFSAEFPKEGPSILRIQQVVRGDSAAYFCASSPPYNEQFFGPGTRLTVL.

The chain uses TRBV27 and TRBJ1-5, with 8 bases aligning to TRBD1. The germline V gene has CDR1 MNHEY and CDR2 SMNVEV (reference sequence). The V and J ends lost 5 bases and 3 bases, in that order; junction bases with no gene match: 3. There are 14 residues in the CDR3. CDR3 loop: CASSRQGTNQPQHF. CDR3 nucleotides: TGTGCCAGCAGTCGACAGGGGACCAATCAGCCCCAGCATTTT.

V usage is TRBV9 and J usage is TRBJ2-1, with D hard to call. Looked up from germline, CDR1 is SGDLS and CDR2 is YYNGEE. The CDR3 has 13 amino acids. V was pared by 0 bases and J by 5 bases, with 6 bases between. CDR3 sequence: CASSVEQNNEQFF. As DNA, the CDR3 is TGTGCCAGCAGCGTAGAACAGAACAATGAGCAGTTCTTC.

This clonotype was detected many times. This sequence joins TRBV20-1 and TRBJ2-1; 11 nucleotides line up with TRBD2. Germline V gene sequence: CDR1 DFQATT, CDR2 SNEGSKA (reference sequence). The junction had 13 bases not matched to a gene; V was cut back by 5 bases and J by 7 bases. This CDR3 region has 16 residues. The CDR3 DNA follows: TGCAGTGCTCCCGCAGGGCTAGCGGGAGGTTGGAATGAGCAGTTCTTC. It encodes CSAPAGLAGGWNEQFF.

In its sample, this clonotype was seen a few times. The chain uses TRBV6-2 or TRBV6-3 and TRBJ1-2, with D hard to call. Deletions cut 3 bases from V and 6 bases from J, with 8 bases between. Germline values: CDR1 MNHEY, CDR2 SVGEGT. The CDR3 is 12 residues long. DNA of the CDR3: TGTGCCAGCAGTTATTGGAGGAATGGCTACACCTTC. It specifies CASSYWRNGYTF.

This clonotype has at least ten counts. This chain uses TRBV7-3 with TRBJ2-1; D might be TRBD2 (6 bases). V lost 5 bases, J lost 9 bases, and 23 bases lay in between. This CDR3 region has 16 residues. Germline CDR1 SGHTA, CDR2 FQGTGA. The CDR3 nucleotides read TGTGCCAGCAGCCTAAAGCCTCTATTTCTAGCGAGTGAGCAGTTCTTC. It encodes CASSLKPLFLASEQFF.